A selection of T cell receptor beta chains follows, all from one sample in a study of chemoradiotherapy in HPV16-positive cancers. TCRdb's copy holds only in-frame clones and misses some; the assay was immunoSEQ multiplex PCR. This sample has approximately 27,000 clones, with approximately 80% found just once. The sequenced sample was blood, obtained from a patient who underwent chemoradiotherapy. These receptors all stem from a human donor with HPV-associated anogenital cancer. Each CDR3 is given with its conserved first and last residue.

v_call: TRBV21-1; j_call: TRBJ2-3; cdr3_aa: CASSYIGTSGGAADTQYF
v_call: TRBV7-9; j_call: TRBJ2-6; cdr3_aa: CASSLRRSGANVLTF
v_call: TRBV2; j_call: TRBJ2-3; cdr3_aa: CASSEAMTSGGPDTQYF
v_call: TRBV30; j_call: TRBJ1-1; cdr3_aa: CAWSSGPKNTEAFF
v_call: TRBV5-1; j_call: TRBJ1-1; cdr3_aa: CASTMDRDYEAFF
v_call: TRBV7-9; j_call: TRBJ2-3; cdr3_aa: CASSHLADTQYF
v_call: TRBV5-1; j_call: TRBJ1-1; cdr3_aa: CASSLGPNTEAFF
v_call: TRBV7-9; j_call: TRBJ1-2; cdr3_aa: CASSWGSGGDPYGYTF
v_call: TRBV5-5; j_call: TRBJ1-4; cdr3_aa: CASTGTAEKLFF
v_call: TRBV9; j_call: TRBJ2-7; cdr3_aa: CASRDSSYEQYF
v_call: TRBV9; j_call: TRBJ1-1; cdr3_aa: CASSPVARGQANTEAFF
v_call: TRBV11-2; j_call: TRBJ2-5; cdr3_aa: CASSLYSEGSETQYF
v_call: TRBV4-1; j_call: TRBJ1-5; cdr3_aa: CASSPSIQGGNQPQHF
v_call: TRBV7-2; j_call: TRBJ1-3; cdr3_aa: CASGRVGNTIYF
v_call: TRBV4-1; j_call: TRBJ1-5; cdr3_aa: CASSQEGARNQPQHF
v_call: TRBV9; j_call: TRBJ1-1; cdr3_aa: CASSVGSVSGLNTEAFF
v_call: TRBV5-1; j_call: TRBJ2-7; cdr3_aa: CASSSPGAGEQYF
v_call: TRBV6-1; j_call: TRBJ2-3; cdr3_aa: CASRVPGLASDTQYF
v_call: TRBV7-2; j_call: TRBJ2-2; cdr3_aa: CASRAGRNTGELFF
v_call: TRBV19; j_call: TRBJ2-3; cdr3_aa: CASSSWQVGTDTQYF
v_call: TRBV30; j_call: TRBJ1-1; cdr3_aa: CAWSAENTEAFF
v_call: TRBV30; j_call: TRBJ1-2; cdr3_aa: CAWSAAGGGYGYTF
v_call: TRBV2; j_call: TRBJ2-2; cdr3_aa: CASSPGPISGELFF
v_call: TRBV11-3; j_call: TRBJ2-1; cdr3_aa: CASSSGPEEYNEQFF
v_call: TRBV5-5; j_call: TRBJ2-1; cdr3_aa: CASSGVGQGGMLKFF
v_call: TRBV7-9; j_call: TRBJ1-2; cdr3_aa: CASSRSGQGIYGYTF
v_call: TRBV7-8; j_call: TRBJ1-2; cdr3_aa: CASSLDHDRGNYGYTF
v_call: TRBV5-4; j_call: TRBJ1-6; cdr3_aa: CASALDGNSPLHF
v_call: TRBV7-2; j_call: TRBJ2-6; cdr3_aa: CASSLQKRLGSGANVLTF
v_call: TRBV2; j_call: TRBJ2-2; cdr3_aa: CASSGEGTGELFF
v_call: TRBV10-3; j_call: TRBJ2-5; cdr3_aa: CAISEAGFLETQYF
v_call: TRBV7-2; j_call: TRBJ2-1; cdr3_aa: CASSRSGSYNEQFF
v_call: TRBV27; j_call: TRBJ2-6; cdr3_aa: CASSSWEAGPVSGSGANVLTF
v_call: TRBV9; j_call: TRBJ2-5; cdr3_aa: CASSVGSDVRETQYF
v_call: TRBV21-1; j_call: TRBJ1-3; cdr3_aa: CASSKNSGNTIYF
v_call: TRBV4-1; j_call: TRBJ2-3; cdr3_aa: CASSQRRGRRDTQYF
v_call: TRBV15; j_call: TRBJ2-5; cdr3_aa: CATRGVETQYF
v_call: TRBV5-1; j_call: TRBJ1-1; cdr3_aa: CASSTQGQPNTEAFF
v_call: TRBV6-6; j_call: TRBJ2-5; cdr3_aa: CATRMGLSQETQYF
v_call: TRBV5-5; j_call: TRBJ1-6; cdr3_aa: CASSLGGGNSPLHF
v_call: TRBV6-6; j_call: TRBJ1-6; cdr3_aa: CASRVGGVRPRLSF
v_call: TRBV7-6; j_call: TRBJ1-4; cdr3_aa: CASSVDRGREKLFF
v_call: TRBV5-1; j_call: TRBJ2-3; cdr3_aa: CASREGVSTDTQYF
v_call: TRBV29-1; j_call: TRBJ1-1; cdr3_aa: CSSEDTGGNTEAFF
v_call: TRBV6-6; j_call: TRBJ2-7; cdr3_aa: CASTHGPDSVF
v_call: TRBV29-1; j_call: TRBJ1-2; cdr3_aa: CSVYQEGYTF
v_call: TRBV5-1; j_call: TRBJ2-2; cdr3_aa: CASSPRSGPGTGELFF
v_call: TRBV11-3; j_call: TRBJ1-6; cdr3_aa: CASSLEYRVGDNSPLHF
v_call: TRBV5-1; j_call: TRBJ2-1; cdr3_aa: CASSFWGQGTGEQFF
v_call: TRBV2; j_call: TRBJ2-3; cdr3_aa: CASQADSTSTDTQYF
v_call: TRBV30; j_call: TRBJ1-1; cdr3_aa: CAWTPRWDTEAFF
v_call: TRBV2; j_call: TRBJ2-2; cdr3_aa: CASSRWLTGNTGELFF
v_call: TRBV28; j_call: TRBJ2-3; cdr3_aa: CASSLGPSTDTQYF
v_call: TRBV2; j_call: TRBJ1-6; cdr3_aa: CASGQGLTTSPLHF
v_call: TRBV6-1; j_call: TRBJ1-4; cdr3_aa: CASSVRTEGEKLFF